This TCR beta chain came from a study of beta chain features in type 1 diabetes. The authors reverse transcribed all of the isolated RNA, so sequencing captured expressed TCRB transcripts. Clones were sequenced by immunoSEQ multiplex PCR, and TCRdb holds only the in-frame ones, with some missing. Among roughly 310,000 clones, approximately 10% were seen once, and the ten largest hold around 0.015%. Germline CDR1 is SGHTA and CDR2 is FQGNSA. The CDR3 contains 16 residues. V shed 5 bases and J 5 bases; nucleotides not matched to a gene: 11. The V call is TRBV7-2, the J call TRBJ2-5, with TRBD2 matching over 10 bases. Input material: naive CD4+ T cells from blood. This sequence originates from a woman aged 25 to 39 in good health. The CDR3 DNA sequence: TGTGCCAGCAGCATATCGAGCGGGAGGGCCGGGGAGACCCAGTACTTC. It encodes CASSISSGRAGETQYF. Complete variable domain (other parts from reference TRBV7-2 and TRBJ2-5): GAGVSQSPSNKVTEKGKDVELRCDPISGHTALYWYRQSLGQGLEFLIYFQGNSAPDKSGLPSDRFSAERTGGSVSTLTIQRTQQEDSAVYLCASSISSGRAGETQYFGPGTRLLVL.